This T cell receptor beta chain was retrieved from a study of early T cells in non-severe SARS-CoV-2 infection. In the study overall: It was bulk RNA from unsorted whole blood that was sequenced, and the chains were unpaired.

Concerning this clonotype: What it binds is unknown. Its ends do not fully match the called genes, so a read error is possible.

Germline-derived CDR1 and CDR2 are SQVTM and ANQGSEA. The CDR3 totals 16 residues. Individual cDNA molecules received unique molecular identifiers. Via MiXCR, TCRdb re-called the 5' RACE reads, giving one row per CDR3 protein. Here the sample spans tens of thousands of distinct CDR3 sequences, 8.5% to 10% being singletons. General study results and limits: Sequences matched to VDJdb favored anti-spike CD8 responses, while private and CD4 specificities were missed.

The sample here was whole blood, taken at baseline. The chain is built from TRBV29-1 and TRBJ1-3, with TRBD1 identical over 10 bases. This clonotype was obtained from an adult who was a healthcare worker with PCR-confirmed SARS-CoV-2 infection or an uninfected control (not recorded which). Here the CDR3 DNA reads TGCAGCGCCCGGACAGGGGGGTCTAGCCAAGGAATCACCATATATTTT. Encoded protein: CSARTGGSSQGITIYF.